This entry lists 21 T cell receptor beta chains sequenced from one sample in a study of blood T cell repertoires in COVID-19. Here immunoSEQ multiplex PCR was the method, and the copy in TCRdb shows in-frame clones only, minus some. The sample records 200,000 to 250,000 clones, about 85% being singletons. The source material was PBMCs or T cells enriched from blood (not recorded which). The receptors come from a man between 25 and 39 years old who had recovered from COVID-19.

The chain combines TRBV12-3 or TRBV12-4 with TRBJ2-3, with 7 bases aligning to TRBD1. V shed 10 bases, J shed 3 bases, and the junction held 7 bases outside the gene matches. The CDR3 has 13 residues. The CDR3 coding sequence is TGTGCCACACAGGGGTGGAAAACAGATACGCAGTATTTT. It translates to CATQGWKTDTQYF.

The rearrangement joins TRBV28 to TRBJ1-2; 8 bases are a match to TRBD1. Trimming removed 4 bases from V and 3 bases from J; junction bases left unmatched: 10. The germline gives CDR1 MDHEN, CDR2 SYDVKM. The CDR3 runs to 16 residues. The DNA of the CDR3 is TGTGCCAGCAGTTCAGCGACAGGGGACGTCTACTATGGCTACACCTTC. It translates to CASSSATGDVYYGYTF.

CDR3 loop: CASSWGQAPYNSPLHF. The DNA for the CDR3 is TGTGCCAGCAGCTGGGGACAAGCTCCCTATAATTCACCCCTCCACTTT. V gene TRBV5-4 combines with J gene TRBJ1-6; weak D call: TRBD1 (6 bases). The CDR3 is made up of 16 amino acids. V was trimmed by 3 bases and J by 2 bases, leaving 12 bases between them. Germline V gene data show CDR1 as SGHNT and CDR2 as YYREEE (reference sequence).

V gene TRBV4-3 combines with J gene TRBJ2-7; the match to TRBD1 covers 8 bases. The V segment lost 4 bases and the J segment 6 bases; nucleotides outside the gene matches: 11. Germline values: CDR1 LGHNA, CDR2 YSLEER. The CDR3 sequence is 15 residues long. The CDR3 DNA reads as TGCGCCAGCAGCCGCATGACAGGGGCGACGGTCGAGCAGTACTTC. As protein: CASSRMTGATVEQYF.

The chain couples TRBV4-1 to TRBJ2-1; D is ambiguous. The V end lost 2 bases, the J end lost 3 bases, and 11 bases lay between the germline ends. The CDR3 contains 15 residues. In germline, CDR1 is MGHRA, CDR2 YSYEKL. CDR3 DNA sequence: TGCGCCAGCAGCCAACAGGTGGATATCTACAATGAGCAGTTCTTC. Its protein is CASSQQVDIYNEQFF.

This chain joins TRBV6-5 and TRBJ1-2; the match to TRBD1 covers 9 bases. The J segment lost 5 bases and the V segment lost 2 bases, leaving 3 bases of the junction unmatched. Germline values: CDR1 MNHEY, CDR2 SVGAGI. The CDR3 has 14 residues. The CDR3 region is CASSYGGTGYGYTF. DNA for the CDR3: TGTGCCAGCAGTTACGGCGGGACAGGGTATGGCTACACCTTC.

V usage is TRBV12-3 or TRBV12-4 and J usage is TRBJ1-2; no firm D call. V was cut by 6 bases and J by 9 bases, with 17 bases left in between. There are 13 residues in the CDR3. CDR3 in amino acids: CASRALNPERYTF. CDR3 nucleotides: TGTGCCAGCAGAGCACTTAACCCCGAGCGCTACACCTTC.

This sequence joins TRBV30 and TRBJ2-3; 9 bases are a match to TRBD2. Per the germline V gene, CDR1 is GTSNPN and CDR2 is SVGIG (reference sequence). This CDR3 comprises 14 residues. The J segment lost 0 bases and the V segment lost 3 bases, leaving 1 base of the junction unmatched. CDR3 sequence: CAWSSGGSTDTQYF. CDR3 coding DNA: TGTGCCTGGAGCAGCGGGGGGAGCACAGATACGCAGTATTTT.

CDR3 coding DNA: TGTGCCAGCAGCGGGGACAGGACGACCGGGGAGCTGTTTTTT. Translation: CASSGDRTTGELFF. The chain has TRBV9 and TRBJ2-2, with 8 bases aligning to TRBD1. CDR3 size: 14 residues. CDR1 is SGDLS and CDR2 is YYNGEE in the germline V gene. Trimming took 3 bases from V and 5 from J; bases not matched to a gene: 3.

CDR3 sequence (DNA): TGCGCCAGCAGCGGGCAGACGAACACTGAAGCTTTCTTT. Its protein is CASSGQTNTEAFF. This chain connects TRBV5-1 to TRBJ1-1, with D hard to call. V lost 4 bases and J 1 base, leaving 8 bases between the germline ends. Per germline, CDR1 SGHRS and CDR2 YFSETQ. The CDR3 sequence is 13 residues long. Looking up the rest from reference TRBV5-1 and TRBJ1-1 gives the full variable domain: KAGVTQTPRYLIKTRGQQVTLSCSPISGHRSVSWYQQTPGQGLQFLFEYFSETQRNKGNFPGRFSGRQFSNSRSEMNVSTLELGDSALYLCASSGQTNTEAFFGQGTRLTVV.

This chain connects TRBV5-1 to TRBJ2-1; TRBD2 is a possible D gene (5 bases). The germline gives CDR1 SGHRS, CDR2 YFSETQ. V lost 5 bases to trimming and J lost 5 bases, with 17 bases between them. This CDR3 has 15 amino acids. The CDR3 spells CASSWLPSPNNEQFF. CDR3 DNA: TGCGCCAGCAGTTGGCTCCCTAGCCCCAACAATGAGCAGTTCTTC.

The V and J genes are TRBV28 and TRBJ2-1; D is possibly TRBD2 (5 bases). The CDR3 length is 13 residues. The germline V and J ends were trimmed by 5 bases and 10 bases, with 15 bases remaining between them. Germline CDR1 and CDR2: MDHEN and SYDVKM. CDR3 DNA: TGTGCCAGCAGTAAGGGCGGCGGGCGGGAGCAGTTCTTC. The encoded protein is CASSKGGGREQFF.

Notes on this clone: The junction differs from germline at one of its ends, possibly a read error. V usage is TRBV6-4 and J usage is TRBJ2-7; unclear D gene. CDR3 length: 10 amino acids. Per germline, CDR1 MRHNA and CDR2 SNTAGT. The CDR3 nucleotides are TGTGCCAGCAGTGACTACAGTATCTATTTC. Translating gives CASSDYSIYF.

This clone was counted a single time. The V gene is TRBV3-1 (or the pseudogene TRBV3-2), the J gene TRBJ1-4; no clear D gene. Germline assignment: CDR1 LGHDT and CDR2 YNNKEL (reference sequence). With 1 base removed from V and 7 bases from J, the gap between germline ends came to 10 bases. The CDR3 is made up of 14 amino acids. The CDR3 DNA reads TGTGCCAGCAGCCAAGGAGGATTCAGTGAAAAACTGTTTTTT. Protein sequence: CASSQGGFSEKLFF.

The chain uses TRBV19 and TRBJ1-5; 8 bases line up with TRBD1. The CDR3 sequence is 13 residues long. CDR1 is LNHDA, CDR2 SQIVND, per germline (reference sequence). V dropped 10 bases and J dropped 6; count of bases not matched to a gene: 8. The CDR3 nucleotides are TGTGCCATTTCGGACAGGGCCTCTCAGCCCCAGCATTTT. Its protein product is CAISDRASQPQHF.

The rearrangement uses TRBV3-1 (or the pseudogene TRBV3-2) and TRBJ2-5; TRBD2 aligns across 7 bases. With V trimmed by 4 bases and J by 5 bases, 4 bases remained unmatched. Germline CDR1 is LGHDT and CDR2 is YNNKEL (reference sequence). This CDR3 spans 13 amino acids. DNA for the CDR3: TGTGCCAGCAGCCTGACTAGCTCGGAGACCCAGTACTTC. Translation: CASSLTSSETQYF.

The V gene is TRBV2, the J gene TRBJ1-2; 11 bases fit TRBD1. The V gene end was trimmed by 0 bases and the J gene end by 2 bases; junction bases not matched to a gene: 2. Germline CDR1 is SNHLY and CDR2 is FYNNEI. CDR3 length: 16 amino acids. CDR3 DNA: TGTGCCAGCAGTGAAGCCGGACAGGGGGCGAACTATGGCTACACCTTC. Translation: CASSEAGQGANYGYTF.

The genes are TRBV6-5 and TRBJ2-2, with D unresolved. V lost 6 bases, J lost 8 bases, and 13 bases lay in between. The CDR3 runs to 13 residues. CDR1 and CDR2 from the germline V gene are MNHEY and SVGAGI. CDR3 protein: CASSTLPRGELFF. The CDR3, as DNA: TGTGCCAGCAGCACCCTTCCTAGGGGGGAGCTGTTTTTT.

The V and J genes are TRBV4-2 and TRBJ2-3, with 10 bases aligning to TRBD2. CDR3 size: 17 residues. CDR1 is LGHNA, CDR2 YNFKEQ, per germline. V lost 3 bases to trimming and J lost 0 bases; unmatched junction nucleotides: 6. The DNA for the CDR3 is TGTGCCAGCAGCCAGGAACAGCGGGGGGGTAGCACAGATACGCAGTATTTT. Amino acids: CASSQEQRGGSTDTQYF.

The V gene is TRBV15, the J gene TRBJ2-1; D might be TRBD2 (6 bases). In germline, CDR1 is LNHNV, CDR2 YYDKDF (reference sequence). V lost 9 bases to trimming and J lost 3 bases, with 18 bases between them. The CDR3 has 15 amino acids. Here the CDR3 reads CATTGLSSGYNEQFF. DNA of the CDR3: TGTGCCACGACGGGGTTGAGTAGCGGCTACAATGAGCAGTTCTTC.

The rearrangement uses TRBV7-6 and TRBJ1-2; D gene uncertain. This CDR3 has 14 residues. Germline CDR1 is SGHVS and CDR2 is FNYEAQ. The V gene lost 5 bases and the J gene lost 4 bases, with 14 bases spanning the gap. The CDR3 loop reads CASSPGGPGYGYTF. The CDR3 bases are TGTGCCAGCAGCCCCGGAGGGCCAGGCTATGGCTACACCTTC.